The source of this T cell receptor beta chain is a study of blood T cells in healthy people across ages. About this clonotype itself: What it binds is not known.

A second about 7 to 11 cycle PCR used barcoded and J-beta primers. Each CDR3 protein gets one entry after TCRdb re-called the 5' RACE reads with MiXCR. Among hundreds of thousands of distinct CDR3 sequences, 24% were seen once, and the ten largest hold roughly 9%. Regarding the study as a whole: Both higher diversity and more naive CD4+ cells marked long-lived donors when set against aged donors.

This CDR3 has 18 amino acids. CDR1 SGHTA and CDR2 FQGNSA come from the germline V gene. The same specimen was also included in a second study, on T cells of mothers and their children.

V and J are TRBV7-2 and TRBJ2-5, with unresolved D. The J call may be faulty, since TRBJ2-7 better matches the DNA end. Sequenced sample: blood. The clonotype was recovered from a boy aged 5 to 17 in good health. CDR3 sequence: CASSPYFYSSFSSYEQYF. The CDR3 region has the DNA TGTGCCAGCAGCCCCTATTTTTATTCGTCCTTCAGCTCCTACGAGCAGTACTTC.